The 17 T cell receptor beta chains below come from one sample, sequenced in a study of T cells in Graves' hyperthyroidism and ophthalmopathy. Amplification of TCR beta CDR3 regions used RNA as the template. The TCR CDR3 was amplified in a first-round RT-PCR using the HTBI primer set. Via MiXCR, TCRdb re-called the multiplex PCR reads, giving one row per CDR3 protein. In the table there are 200,000 to 250,000 distinct CDR3 sequences, about 17% of which are singletons. The specimen was blood. The source is a woman aged 50 to 60 with Graves' hyperthyroidism.

This clonotype was observed once. Just one base apart from a much larger clone, this may be a read error. The genes are TRBV14 and TRBJ2-1, with D possibly being TRBD2 (6 bases). CDR3 length equals 15 residues. Looked up from germline, CDR1 is SGHDN and CDR2 is FVKESK. The V and J ends lost 0 bases and 10 bases respectively, with 16 bases between them. CDR3 coding DNA: TGTGCCAGCAGCCAAGACCCAGCGAGAGCGGGCGAGCAGTTCTTC. Translated: CASSQDPARAGEQFF. Looking up the rest from reference TRBV14 and TRBJ2-1 gives the full variable domain: EAGVTQFPSHSVIEKGQTVTLRCDPISGHDNLYWYRRVMGKEIKFLLHFVKESKQDESGMPNNRFLAERTGGTYSTLKVQPAELEDSGVYFCASSQDPARAGEQFFGPGTRLTVL.

This clonotype was counted only a few times. The chain links TRBV20-1 to TRBJ2-1; unclear D gene. The CDR3 runs to 10 residues. Deletions cut 5 bases from V and 5 bases from J, with 4 bases between. Germline V gene data show CDR1 as DFQATT and CDR2 as SNEGSKA (reference sequence). CDR3 coding DNA: TGCAGTGCTTTAAACAATGAGCAGTTCTTC. It translates to CSALNNEQFF.

This clonotype was observed at least ten times. The V and J genes are TRBV2 and TRBJ2-7, with 16 bases matching TRBD2. J gave up 3 bases and V 5 bases, and 16 bases lay outside the gene matches. Germline CDR1 SNHLY, CDR2 FYNNEI. The CDR3 length is 20 residues. CDR3 protein: CASSPPDPGLAGGGHYEQYF. In DNA form, the CDR3 reads TGTGCCAGCAGTCCCCCTGACCCGGGACTAGCGGGAGGGGGCCACTACGAGCAGTACTTC.

As for this clonotype: A much bigger clone sits one base away, suggesting this may be a read error. The chain combines TRBV2 with TRBJ2-7; D is uncertain. The assigned J gene may be wrong: the sequence end matches TRBJ2-1 better. Germline V gene data show CDR1 as SNHLY and CDR2 as FYNNEI. The CDR3 is made up of 12 amino acids. The CDR3 spells CASSLDRYEQFF. The CDR3 DNA follows: TGTGCCAGCAGTCTCGACCGATACGAGCAGTTCTTC.

There are many counts of this clonotype. The chain has TRBV29-1 and TRBJ2-7, with unresolved D. Germline values: CDR1 SQVTM, CDR2 ANQGSEA. V lost 4 bases and J 5 bases, leaving 12 bases between the germline ends. CDR3 length equals 12 residues. The CDR3 nucleotides read TGCAGCGTTGCGGTGGGGTGGGACGAGCAGTACTTC. As protein: CSVAVGWDEQYF.

There are a few counts of this clonotype. The V call is TRBV4-1, the J call TRBJ1-2, with 12 bases lining up with TRBD1. V lost 1 base and J lost 5; bases outside the gene matches: 14. Germline V gene data show CDR1 as MGHRA and CDR2 as YSYEKL. This CDR3 region has 19 residues. The CDR3: CASSQADSWGQGAWYGYTF. The CDR3 DNA sequence: TGCGCCAGCAGCCAAGCGGATTCTTGGGGACAGGGGGCGTGGTATGGCTACACCTTC.

This chain joins TRBV29-1 and TRBJ2-5; D gene unclear. V lost 2 bases to trimming and J lost 6 bases, with 13 bases between them. This CDR3 is 13 amino acids long. Per germline, CDR1 SQVTM and CDR2 ANQGSEA. Written as DNA, the CDR3 is TGCAGCGTTGAATTTACGGAGCGCAAGACCCAGTACTTC. Translation gives CSVEFTERKTQYF.

This clonotype appeared many times. V gene TRBV28 combines with J gene TRBJ1-2, with 10 nucleotides matching TRBD1. V lost 4 bases, J lost 5 bases, and 7 bases stayed unmatched. There are 15 residues in the CDR3. CDR1 is MDHEN, CDR2 SYDVKM, per germline. CDR3 region: CASSSMTGGNYGYTF. CDR3 nucleotide sequence: TGTGCCAGCAGTTCGATGACAGGGGGCAATTATGGCTACACCTTC.

V and J are TRBV6-1 and TRBJ2-7; 11 bases match TRBD2. Germline values: CDR1 MNHNS, CDR2 SASEGT. This CDR3 region has 13 residues. Trimming took 8 bases from V and 8 from J; bases not matched to a gene: 8. CDR3 sequence: CASGLAGSRKQYF. The CDR3 DNA is TGTGCCAGCGGACTAGCGGGTTCCCGTAAGCAGTACTTC.

The rearrangement uses TRBV15 and TRBJ2-7; 8 bases fit TRBD1. The CDR3 runs 15 residues. Germline CDR1 reads LNHNV; CDR2 reads YYDKDF (reference sequence). V dropped 5 bases and J dropped 3; count of bases not matched to a gene: 9. This chain's CDR3 is CATSRTGTGYYEQYF. CDR3 DNA sequence: TGTGCCACCAGCCGAACCGGGACAGGATACTACGAGCAGTACTTC.

This clonotype was picked up a small number of times. The gene calls are TRBV2 and TRBJ1-2; possibly TRBD1 for D (6 bases). Trimming left V 6 bases short and J 1 base short, with 15 bases between. The germline CDR1 and CDR2 sequences are SNHLY and FYNNEI. This CDR3 region has 15 residues. The DNA of the CDR3 is TGTGCCAGCAGGGGCTACAGGGCGGGTAACTATGGCTACACCTTC. It encodes CASRGYRAGNYGYTF.

The chain has TRBV7-9 and TRBJ2-4, with D perhaps TRBD1 (5 bases). CDR1 is SEHNR, CDR2 FQNEAQ, per germline (reference sequence). Between the trimmed V and J ends, which lost 5 bases and 3 bases, there was a span of 14 bases. The CDR3 is 15 amino acids. The CDR3 DNA reads as TGTGCCAGCAGCCCAGGGCCAGGCAGCAAAAACATTCAGTACTTC. Translation gives CASSPGPGSKNIQYF.

This clonotype has ten or more counts. V and J are TRBV3-1 and TRBJ2-3, with 12 bases lining up with TRBD2. Germline values: CDR1 LGHDT, CDR2 YNNKEL (reference sequence). The CDR3 is 16 amino acids. Trimming removed 6 bases from V and 0 bases from J; junction bases left unmatched: 4. The CDR3 sequence is CASRRLAGASTDTQYF. The CDR3 DNA follows: TGTGCCAGCAGGAGACTAGCGGGGGCTAGCACAGATACGCAGTATTTT.

This clonotype was seen more than once but under ten times. The chain is built from TRBV5-1 and TRBJ1-5; 9 bases fit TRBD1. Germline CDR1 and CDR2: SGHRS and YFSETQ. The CDR3 loop spans 15 amino acids. J was trimmed by 6 bases and V by 0 bases; bases with no gene match: 4. The CDR3: CASSLEGTGSQPQHF. The CDR3 DNA reads as TGCGCCAGCAGCTTGGAGGGGACAGGGAGTCAGCCCCAGCATTTT.

The chain combines TRBV7-2 with TRBJ2-1; the D gene is possibly TRBD2 (5 bases). CDR3 length: 18 amino acids. CDR1 and CDR2 (germline): SGHTA, FQGNSA. V was cut by 2 bases and J by 0 bases, with 17 bases left in between. CDR3 in amino acids: CASSLFFRFGGSYNEQFF. CDR3 coding DNA: TGTGCCAGCAGCTTATTTTTCCGGTTCGGAGGCTCCTACAATGAGCAGTTCTTC.

V is TRBV12-3 or TRBV12-4 and J is TRBJ2-5; 13 bases are a match to TRBD2. Trimming at V came to 6 bases and at J to 5 bases, leaving 6 bases not matched to a gene. The CDR3 is 15 amino acids. The CDR3 region is CASSWTSGSRETQYF. CDR3 sequence (DNA): TGTGCCAGCAGCTGGACTAGCGGGAGCAGGGAGACCCAGTACTTC.

The chain has TRBV7-8 and TRBJ2-7; D is possibly TRBD1 or TRBD2 (5 bases each). The CDR3 extends over 13 amino acids. The germline CDR1 and CDR2 sequences are SGHVS and FQNEAQ. Trimming shortened V by 3 bases and J by 6 bases, and 12 bases separated the two germline ends. The CDR3 sequence: CASSLRRDLEQYF. CDR3 DNA sequence: TGTGCCAGCAGCTTGAGAAGGGACCTCGAGCAGTACTTC.